Included here is one TCR beta chain sequence, with context. Its specificity is unknown. Investigators spread the genomic DNA of each subset evenly over several immunoSEQ plates. TCRdb keeps only in-frame clones here, not all; method: immunoSEQ multiplex PCR. The sample holds about 600,000 clones, roughly 97% seen once. This sample was included in a study of shared clonotypes between healthy human individuals. Study-wide findings and caveats: Donors were few, which limited the genetic and exposure-history diversity represented. Roughly 5% of naive CD4 clonotypes were common to a few donors.

Germline CDR1 is GTSNPN and CDR2 is SVGIG (reference sequence). This CDR3 is 16 amino acids long. V was pared by 0 bases and J by 7 bases, with 11 bases of the junction left unmatched. The sequence came from a woman aged 25 to 39 in good health. What was sequenced was naive CD4+ T cells sorted from blood. The subset here: CD45RA+ positively selected. V gene TRBV30 combines with J gene TRBJ2-1, with 8 bases that match TRBD2. DNA for the CDR3: TGTGCCTGGAGTGTACTCCATCGGGAGGGCCGGAATGAGCAGTTCTTC. Its translation: CAWSVLHREGRNEQFF.